Listed below are T cell receptor beta chains from one sample, sequenced in a study of vaccination and CD4 T cells after COVID-19. Their antigens remain unidentified. TCRdb used MiXCR to reprocess the PCR reads, holding one entry per CDR3 protein. The data contain 11,000 to 15,000 distinct CDR3 sequences, under 30% of them singletons. The source material was cultured CD4+ T cells from blood. Receptors originate from a human donor with COVID-19. Each CDR3 is given with its conserved first and last residue. Each record gives: CDR3 DNA, CDR3 protein, D gene, J gene, V gene, clone size. The D gene is left open where the match is weak. Part of the rows lack a size; the others show once, few, many or a class for expanded clones.

CDR3nt: TGTGCCAGCAGCGTAGTGGGCAGCTTGAACACTGAAGCTTTCTTT
CDR3aa: CASSVVGSLNTEAFF
d_gene: NA
j_gene: TRBJ1-1
v_gene: TRBV9
abundance: NA

CDR3nt: TGTGCCAGCAGTTCAAAGACAGGGCGAACTGAAGCTTTCTTT
CDR3aa: CASSSKTGRTEAFF
d_gene: TRBD1
j_gene: TRBJ1-1
v_gene: TRBV6-5
abundance: few

CDR3nt: TGTGCCAGTAGCCAGGGGCCACGGCCTGGAAACACCATATATTTT
CDR3aa: CASSQGPRPGNTIYF
d_gene: NA
j_gene: TRBJ1-3
v_gene: TRBV19
abundance: NA

CDR3nt: TGTGCCAGCAGACGGACAGGGCCCTATGGCTACACCTTC
CDR3aa: CASRRTGPYGYTF
d_gene: TRBD1
j_gene: TRBJ1-2
v_gene: TRBV6-1
abundance: NA

CDR3nt: TGTGCCAGCAGCATCGGACAGTCAGGGCAGCCCCAGCATTTT
CDR3aa: CASSIGQSGQPQHF
d_gene: NA
j_gene: TRBJ1-5
v_gene: TRBV7-2
abundance: NA

CDR3nt: TGTGCCAGCAGCACCCGACAGACCGCGGGGGACGAGCAGTACTTC
CDR3aa: CASSTRQTAGDEQYF
d_gene: TRBD2
j_gene: TRBJ2-7
v_gene: TRBV7-8
abundance: NA

CDR3nt: TGTGCCAGCAGCTTTCCGGGACAGGGGAACCACGAGCAGTACTTC
CDR3aa: CASSFPGQGNHEQYF
d_gene: TRBD1
j_gene: TRBJ2-7
v_gene: TRBV5-6
abundance: few

CDR3nt: TGTGCCACCAGTGACTTGGAGAGGGACAGGCGTCAAGAGCTAGCCAAAAACATTCAGTACTTC
CDR3aa: CATSDLERDRRQELAKNIQYF
d_gene: TRBD1
j_gene: TRBJ2-4
v_gene: TRBV24-1
abundance: few

CDR3nt: TGCAGTGCTAGGCCGGGACCCACAGATACGCAGTATTTT
CDR3aa: CSARPGPTDTQYF
d_gene: NA
j_gene: TRBJ2-3
v_gene: TRBV20-1
abundance: few

CDR3nt: TGTGCCAGTAGCAGGGGCAAGACCTACGAGCAGTACTTC
CDR3aa: CASSRGKTYEQYF
d_gene: NA
j_gene: TRBJ2-7
v_gene: TRBV19
abundance: few

CDR3nt: TGTGCCAGCACTTTATCCCCGGCAGGGTCCGTAGATACGCAGTATTTT
CDR3aa: CASTLSPAGSVDTQYF
d_gene: NA
j_gene: TRBJ2-3
v_gene: TRBV5-5
abundance: few

CDR3nt: TGTGCCATCAGTGAGTCGGCACAGTTGAACACCGGGGAGCTGTTTTTT
CDR3aa: CAISESAQLNTGELFF
d_gene: NA
j_gene: TRBJ2-2
v_gene: TRBV10-3
abundance: NA

CDR3nt: TGTGCCAGCAGCCAACTAACAGGGCTGGGTGAAGCTTTCTTT
CDR3aa: CASSQLTGLGEAFF
d_gene: NA
j_gene: TRBJ1-1
v_gene: TRBV5-8
abundance: few

CDR3nt: TGCAGTGCTATGCTGGGCCGTACTGGCGCCTACGAGCAGTACTTC
CDR3aa: CSAMLGRTGAYEQYF
d_gene: NA
j_gene: TRBJ2-7
v_gene: TRBV20-1
abundance: NA

CDR3nt: TGTGCCAGCAGGGATACAGGGGGTCTCACTGAAGCTTTCTTT
CDR3aa: CASRDTGGLTEAFF
d_gene: TRBD1
j_gene: TRBJ1-1
v_gene: TRBV7-9
abundance: few

CDR3nt: TGTGCCAGCAGCCAGGAGCCGGGACTAGGGACGTCGGATACGCAGTATTTT
CDR3aa: CASSQEPGLGTSDTQYF
d_gene: TRBD2
j_gene: TRBJ2-3
v_gene: TRBV4-2
abundance: NA

CDR3nt: TGTGCCAGCAGATTGGGAGGGGGAAGGGGCACCGGGGAGCTGTTTTTT
CDR3aa: CASRLGGGRGTGELFF
d_gene: NA
j_gene: TRBJ2-2
v_gene: TRBV12-3/TRBV12-4
abundance: NA

CDR3nt: TGTGCCAGCAGTTACTCGATAGGGGTTGTTTATGGCTACACCTTC
CDR3aa: CASSYSIGVVYGYTF
d_gene: NA
j_gene: TRBJ1-2
v_gene: TRBV6-5
abundance: few

CDR3nt: TGTGCCAGCAGCTTCGGGATGAACACTGAAGCTTTCTTT
CDR3aa: CASSFGMNTEAFF
d_gene: NA
j_gene: TRBJ1-1
v_gene: TRBV7-9
abundance: few

CDR3nt: TGTGCCAGTAGTATAAAGGGATTCAGGGGCGAGCAGTACTTC
CDR3aa: CASSIKGFRGEQYF
d_gene: NA
j_gene: TRBJ2-7
v_gene: TRBV19
abundance: NA

CDR3nt: TGTGCCAGCAGATCATTAGCGGGCCGAGTCGGAGATACGCAGTATTTT
CDR3aa: CASRSLAGRVGDTQYF
d_gene: TRBD2
j_gene: TRBJ2-3
v_gene: TRBV12-3/TRBV12-4
abundance: NA

CDR3nt: TGTGCCAGTGGAGGTACCGGGACAGGGGGCCGGACCCAGTACTTC
CDR3aa: CASGGTGTGGRTQYF
d_gene: TRBD1
j_gene: TRBJ2-5
v_gene: TRBV2
abundance: NA

CDR3nt: TGTGCCAGCGGCGCTCAGGGACGTCGGGCAGATACGCAGTATTTT
CDR3aa: CASGAQGRRADTQYF
d_gene: NA
j_gene: TRBJ2-3
v_gene: TRBV27
abundance: NA

CDR3nt: TGTGCCAGTAGCCCGCCCCCTTTAGCGGGGAGCGCCAAAAACATTCAGTACTTC
CDR3aa: CASSPPPLAGSAKNIQYF
d_gene: TRBD2
j_gene: TRBJ2-4
v_gene: TRBV19
abundance: few

CDR3nt: TGCGCCAGCAGCTTGGCGGGGGGAGGGAGCAATCAGCCCCAGCATTTT
CDR3aa: CASSLAGGGSNQPQHF
d_gene: NA
j_gene: TRBJ1-5
v_gene: TRBV5-1
abundance: NA

CDR3nt: TGTGCCAGCATTGACAGGGGGGATTCACCCCTCCACTTT
CDR3aa: CASIDRGDSPLHF
d_gene: TRBD1
j_gene: TRBJ1-6
v_gene: TRBV6-1
abundance: NA

CDR3nt: TGTGCCAGTAGTATACAACTAGCAACAGATACGCAGTATTTT
CDR3aa: CASSIQLATDTQYF
d_gene: NA
j_gene: TRBJ2-3
v_gene: TRBV19
abundance: NA

CDR3nt: TGTGCCAGCAGTTCCCTGGGACAGGGGGTCGATCAGCCCCAGCATTTT
CDR3aa: CASSSLGQGVDQPQHF
d_gene: TRBD1
j_gene: TRBJ1-5
v_gene: TRBV27
abundance: medium-sized

CDR3nt: TGTGCCAGCAGCTCGTACCAGGGTGATGACTATGGCTACACCTTC
CDR3aa: CASSSYQGDDYGYTF
d_gene: NA
j_gene: TRBJ1-2
v_gene: TRBV7-9
abundance: NA

CDR3nt: TGTGCCAGCAGCTCGAGGGACAGGGAAATGGTCGATACGCAGTATTTT
CDR3aa: CASSSRDREMVDTQYF
d_gene: TRBD1
j_gene: TRBJ2-3
v_gene: TRBV7-9
abundance: few

CDR3nt: TGCAGTGCTAGACCGGGACAGGAAGCTCCCCTCCACTTT
CDR3aa: CSARPGQEAPLHF
d_gene: TRBD1
j_gene: TRBJ1-6
v_gene: TRBV20-1
abundance: few

CDR3nt: TGTGCCAGCAGTGAAGGGACAGGGAGCTCCTATAATTCACCCCTCCACTTT
CDR3aa: CASSEGTGSSYNSPLHF
d_gene: TRBD1
j_gene: TRBJ1-6
v_gene: TRBV25-1
abundance: NA

CDR3nt: TGTGCCAGCAGCAGGACAGGGCGCTCCTACAATGAGCAGTTCTTC
CDR3aa: CASSRTGRSYNEQFF
d_gene: TRBD1
j_gene: TRBJ2-1
v_gene: TRBV7-2
abundance: few

CDR3nt: TGTGCCACCGAAACGACCGACAGGGGGCGAACTGAAGCTTTCTTT
CDR3aa: CATETTDRGRTEAFF
d_gene: TRBD1
j_gene: TRBJ1-1
v_gene: TRBV10-3
abundance: few

CDR3nt: TGTGCCAGCAGAGTCTTGACTAATTCCTACGAGCAGTACTTC
CDR3aa: CASRVLTNSYEQYF
d_gene: NA
j_gene: TRBJ2-7
v_gene: TRBV6-1
abundance: NA

CDR3nt: TGTGCCAGCAGTACGGTATATAGCAATCAGCCCCAGCATTTT
CDR3aa: CASSTVYSNQPQHF
d_gene: NA
j_gene: TRBJ1-5
v_gene: TRBV6-1
abundance: few

CDR3nt: TGTGCCAGCATGGCGGCAGGGTTTTTAAAGGGCCAGCCCCAGCATTTT
CDR3aa: CASMAAGFLKGQPQHF
d_gene: NA
j_gene: TRBJ1-5
v_gene: TRBV6-1
abundance: few

CDR3nt: TGCGCCAGCACGGGGGCCCTCGTCTCCGGGGAGCTGTTTTTT
CDR3aa: CASTGALVSGELFF
d_gene: NA
j_gene: TRBJ2-2
v_gene: TRBV10-2
abundance: once

CDR3nt: TGTGCCAGCAGCTTATGGGAGGGCTCCTACGAGCAGTACTTC
CDR3aa: CASSLWEGSYEQYF
d_gene: TRBD2
j_gene: TRBJ2-7
v_gene: TRBV7-9
abundance: NA

CDR3nt: TGTGCCAGCAGCCCGCAGATTGGAAGGAGCACTGAAGCTTTCTTT
CDR3aa: CASSPQIGRSTEAFF
d_gene: NA
j_gene: TRBJ1-1
v_gene: TRBV7-2
abundance: few

CDR3nt: TGTGCCAGCAGTGGAGGAAGGTTCACTGAAGCTTTCTTT
CDR3aa: CASSGGRFTEAFF
d_gene: NA
j_gene: TRBJ1-1
v_gene: TRBV2
abundance: few

CDR3nt: TGTGCCAGCAGCCCCCGACTCAAGGGCGCAGATACGCAGTATTTT
CDR3aa: CASSPRLKGADTQYF
d_gene: NA
j_gene: TRBJ2-3
v_gene: TRBV27
abundance: few

CDR3nt: TGTGCCAACACCCTAACCCCCTCTCCGCTCTCCTATAATTCACCCCTCCACTTT
CDR3aa: CANTLTPSPLSYNSPLHF
d_gene: NA
j_gene: TRBJ1-6
v_gene: TRBV2
abundance: NA

CDR3nt: TGTGCCAGCAGTTCCGGGACCCACCGGCAGCCCCAGCATTTT
CDR3aa: CASSSGTHRQPQHF
d_gene: NA
j_gene: TRBJ1-5
v_gene: TRBV6-5
abundance: NA

CDR3nt: TGTGCCTGGACCTTTCGGTCTAATGAAAAACTGTTTTTT
CDR3aa: CAWTFRSNEKLFF
d_gene: NA
j_gene: TRBJ1-4
v_gene: TRBV30
abundance: few

CDR3nt: TGTGCCAGCAGTGCGAAGGGGGAGGGGTATCAGCCCCAGCATTTT
CDR3aa: CASSAKGEGYQPQHF
d_gene: NA
j_gene: TRBJ1-5
v_gene: TRBV6-7
abundance: few

CDR3nt: TGTGCCAGCAGCGAACTTGGGCCCTACAATGAGCAGTTCTTC
CDR3aa: CASSELGPYNEQFF
d_gene: NA
j_gene: TRBJ2-1
v_gene: TRBV6-2/TRBV6-3
abundance: few

CDR3nt: TGCAGTGCTAAACAGGGATCCGACACCGGGGAGCTGTTTTTT
CDR3aa: CSAKQGSDTGELFF
d_gene: NA
j_gene: TRBJ2-2
v_gene: TRBV20-1
abundance: NA

CDR3nt: TGTGCCAGCAGCCTCCTCAATACTGTGGGCACTGAAGCTTTCTTT
CDR3aa: CASSLLNTVGTEAFF
d_gene: NA
j_gene: TRBJ1-1
v_gene: TRBV7-2
abundance: NA

CDR3nt: TGTGCCAGCAGCCAACAGACCTCAGGGGTGAGTGGGGCCAACGTCCTGACTTTC
CDR3aa: CASSQQTSGVSGANVLTF
d_gene: NA
j_gene: TRBJ2-6
v_gene: TRBV11-2
abundance: NA

CDR3nt: TGCGCCAGCAGCTCGTTTCAGGGGGCGGGCGAGCAGTACTTC
CDR3aa: CASSSFQGAGEQYF
d_gene: TRBD1
j_gene: TRBJ2-7
v_gene: TRBV5-1
abundance: NA

CDR3nt: TGTGCCAGCAGAGAGAACACTGAAGCTTTCTTT
CDR3aa: CASRENTEAFF
d_gene: NA
j_gene: TRBJ1-1
v_gene: TRBV6-1
abundance: few

CDR3nt: TGTGCCAGCAGTTACTCGAGGGGACCTGAAAAACTGTTTTTT
CDR3aa: CASSYSRGPEKLFF
d_gene: NA
j_gene: TRBJ1-4
v_gene: TRBV6-2/TRBV6-3
abundance: NA

CDR3nt: TGTGCCACACATTTCAGGGGGCGAGGTCAATACAATCAGCCCCAGCATTTT
CDR3aa: CATHFRGRGQYNQPQHF
d_gene: TRBD1
j_gene: TRBJ1-5
v_gene: TRBV19
abundance: NA